A selection of T cell receptor beta chains follows, all from one sample in a study of Graves' ophthalmopathy and Graves' hyperthyroidism. TCRdb ran MiXCR on the multiplex PCR reads and lists one entry per CDR3 protein. The sample consists of about 600,000 distinct CDR3 sequences, just under 40% of them appearing once. Specimen: peripheral blood or thyroid tissue (not recorded which). The receptors stem from an adult man with Graves' hyperthyroidism. Each CDR3 is given with its conserved first and last residue. D genes are given only for firm matches. Size tells how often a clone was seen (once, few, many) or the class of an expanded clone, and some rows leave it out.

cdr3_length	d_call	v_call	j_call	clone_size	cdr3_nt	cdr3_aa
18	NA	TRBV5-8	TRBJ1-6	few	TGTGCCAGCAGCTTGGATAGCACGGCCGACCCCTATAATTCACCCCTCCACTTT	CASSLDSTADPYNSPLHF
17	TRBD1	TRBV5-6	TRBJ1-1	few	TGTGCCAGCAGCTTGGGTGACAGGGGGCTCCTGAGCACTGAAGCTTTCTTT	CASSLGDRGLLSTEAFF
14	NA	TRBV12-3/TRBV12-4	TRBJ2-7	NA	TGTGCCAGCAGTTGGGACGGGGTTTCCTACGAGCAGTACTTC	CASSWDGVSYEQYF
12	NA	TRBV29-1	TRBJ2-2	NA	TGCAGCGTTTACAGGAACACCGGGGAGCTGTTTTTT	CSVYRNTGELFF
16	NA	TRBV5-4	TRBJ2-5	few	TGTGCCAGCAGCATCAAGACCGGGACTGGCGGAGAGACCCAGTACTTC	CASSIKTGTGGETQYF
16	TRBD1	TRBV7-2	TRBJ1-2	many	TGTGCCAGCAGCTTTCGGATTCTGGGACAGGACGGTGGCTACACCTTC	CASSFRILGQDGGYTF
12	NA	TRBV25-1	TRBJ1-5	few	TGTGCCAGCAGTGTTGGTAGCCAGCCCCAGCATTTT	CASSVGSQPQHF
14	NA	TRBV29-1	TRBJ2-7	many	TGCAGCGTTGTCGGGGGGACAGGAAACTACGGGCAGTACTTC	CSVVGGTGNYGQYF
17	TRBD2	TRBV2	TRBJ2-2	few	TGTGCCAGCAGTGAAACTAGCGGGGGGGCTCTGACCGGGGAGCTGTTTTTT	CASSETSGGALTGELFF
15	NA	TRBV6-5	TRBJ2-6	NA	TGTGCCAGCAGTCCTAGTGACTCTGGGGCCAACGTCCTGACTTTC	CASSPSDSGANVLTF